Detailed here is one T cell receptor beta chain. Its antigen is not yet known. No qualities accompany the bases; no much larger clone lies one base away. The CDR3 goes from the cysteine to the phenylalanine over 13 residues. Kept here is only the CDR3 DNA, which spans 39 bases and is read in frame from base 1. V is shortened by 5 bases, J by 9 bases, and the region joining them spans 11 bases. For CDR1 and CDR2, the germline V gene (reference sequence) lists LNHDA and SQIVND. These data are taken from a study of shared clonotypes between healthy human individuals (dated by TCRdb to about 2020). About the investigation overall: A couple of women and a few men aged 18 to 49 years were included in the cohort. For each donor, CD4 naive and CD4 memory were each run on three plates, CD8 naive on two plates, and CD8 memory on one plate. Blood TCR repertoires of a handful of healthy adults were deeply sequenced to estimate repertoire size and the extent of clonotype sharing between individuals. To increase sequencing depth and limit assay-specific biases, TCR repertoire library preparation and sequencing were carried out by different laboratories using diverse techniques. Leukapheresis yielded between about 0.94 and 8.9 billion PBMCs per donor.

CD8 naive samples consisted of CD45RO-negative cells that were positively selected for CCR7, yielding a CD45RA+CCR7+ population without TemRA cells. The donors were healthy, HIV-negative adults who had no recently reported acute infections or vaccinations. Every donor was a Caucasian adult living in Nashville, Tennessee, USA. After blood collection by leukapheresis, PBMCs were isolated using Ficoll-Histopaque density gradient centrifugation and then cryopreserved in the vapor phase of liquid nitrogen. Purity and quantity of every magnetically sorted T cell population were checked by analytical flow cytometry. From each sorted fraction, genomic DNA was isolated and quantified by UV absorbance on a Nanodrop 2000c. Using the deep immunoSEQ assay, multiplex PCR amplified TCR CDR3 regions from genomic DNA. Extracted genomic DNA from each cell subset was distributed evenly across all wells of several immunoSEQ 96-well plates, and each plate was treated as a replicate. For sorted subsets, each replicate PCR was loaded with about 0.2 ug genomic DNA, equivalent to 25,000 to 35,000 T cell genomes. Purified libraries were quantified with a Qubit 3.0 fluorometer, sized on a Bioanalyzer 2100, and re-quantified with the KAPA Library Quantification kit. Each immunoSEQ 96-well plate was sequenced on its own single-read 150-cycle Illumina NextSeq 550 flow cell. The authors' pipeline ran thus. Because the immunoSEQ output held only junctional sequences and lacked quality scores, the filtering could not match the filtering applied to full-length reads. To assign V/J genes and CDR3, sequences were annotated against IMGT germline references using PyIR, a Python wrapper for IgBLAST v1.9. Reads were removed for weak V/J assignments (E-value above 1e-6), missing CDR3, stop codons, out-of-frame junctions, or ambiguous translated residues. A V3J clonotype was defined by an identical inferred V gene, J gene, and CDR3 amino acid sequence. To compute the percentage overlap between repertoires, the number of shared unique clonotypes was divided by the size of the smaller repertoire. Repertoire richness was assessed with RTK rarefaction, the Chao1 estimator, and Recon v2.1 estimates of unobserved clonotypes. For all TCRbeta clonotypes obtained by the gDNA method from a few donors, generation probabilities were computed with OLGA. In its TCRdb copy, this immuneACCESS table keeps in-frame sequences only and misses some clones. Where compared with another copy, unresolved V genes explain less than half of these, and the others have no known cause. V, J and clone size reflect that table, while D and trimming were determined from the DNA. The sample table holds 2 million or so clones, of which about 94% were seen once. Roughly 1% of the sample goes to the ten largest clones.

Points the paper makes about the study in general: Rarefaction of sorted-subset datasets indicated incomplete sequencing despite the large sequencing depth. Across a handful of donors, about 5.2% of naive CD4, roughly 3.8% of naive CD8, 2% to 2.5% of memory CD4, and under 0.45% of memory CD8 clonotypes were shared. The genetic and exposure-history diversity represented was limited by the small number of donors. Pairwise subsampling led to the expectation that sequencing depth would affect the degree of clonotype sharing among donors. Compared with non-shared clonotypes, the clonotypes found in all four sorted-subset donors had higher generation probabilities. Sampling was limited to blood, and TCR repertoires in tissue likely differ from TCR repertoires in blood. Naive subsets generally had larger estimated clonotype richness than memory subsets.

This TCR was recovered from a young man in good health. Rearrangement joined TRBV19 to TRBJ1-6; 5 matching bases give a weak D call of TRBD1. Sequencing used naive CD8+ T cells sorted from blood. Sample cell subset or site, as interpreted from the label and publication: CD45RA+CCR7+. The CDR3: CASSLTVSSPLHF. The DNA sequence is as follows: TGTGCCAGTAGTCTGACAGTCTCTTCACCCCTCCACTTT.